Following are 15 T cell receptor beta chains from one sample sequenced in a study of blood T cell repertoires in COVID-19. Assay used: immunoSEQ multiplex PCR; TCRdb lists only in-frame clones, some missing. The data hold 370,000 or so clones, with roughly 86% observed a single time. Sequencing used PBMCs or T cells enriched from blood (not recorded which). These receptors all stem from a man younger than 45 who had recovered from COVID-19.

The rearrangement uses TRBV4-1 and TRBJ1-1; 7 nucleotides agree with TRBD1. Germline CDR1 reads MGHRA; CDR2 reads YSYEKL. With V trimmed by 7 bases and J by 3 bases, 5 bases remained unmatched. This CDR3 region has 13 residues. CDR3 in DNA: TGCGCCAGCAATAAGGGGGCGGACACTGAAGCTTTCTTT. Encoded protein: CASNKGADTEAFF.

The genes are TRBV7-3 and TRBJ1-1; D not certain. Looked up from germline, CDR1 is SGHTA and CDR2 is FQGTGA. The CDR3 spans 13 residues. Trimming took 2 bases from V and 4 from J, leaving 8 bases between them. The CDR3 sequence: CASSLYAGTEAFF. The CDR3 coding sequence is TGTGCCAGCAGCTTATATGCAGGCACTGAAGCTTTCTTT.

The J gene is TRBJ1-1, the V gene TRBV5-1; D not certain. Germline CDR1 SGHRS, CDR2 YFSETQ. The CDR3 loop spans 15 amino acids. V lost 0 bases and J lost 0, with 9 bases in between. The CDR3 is CASSLEGGVNTEAFF. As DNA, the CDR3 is TGCGCCAGCAGCTTGGAGGGAGGAGTGAACACTGAAGCTTTCTTT.

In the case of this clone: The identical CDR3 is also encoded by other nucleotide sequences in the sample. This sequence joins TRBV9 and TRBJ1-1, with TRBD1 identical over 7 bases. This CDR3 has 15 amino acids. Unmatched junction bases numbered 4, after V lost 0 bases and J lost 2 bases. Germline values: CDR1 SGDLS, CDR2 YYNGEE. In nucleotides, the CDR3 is TGTGCCAGCAGCGTAGCTGGGACAGCCAACACTGAAGCTTTCTTT. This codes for CASSVAGTANTEAFF.

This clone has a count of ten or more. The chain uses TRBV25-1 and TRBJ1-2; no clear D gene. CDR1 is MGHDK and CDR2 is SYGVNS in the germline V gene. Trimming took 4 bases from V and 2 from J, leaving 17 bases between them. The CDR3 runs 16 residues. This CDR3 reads CASSGYVGSLNYGYTF. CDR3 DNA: TGTGCCAGCAGTGGATACGTGGGGAGCCTAAACTATGGCTACACCTTC.

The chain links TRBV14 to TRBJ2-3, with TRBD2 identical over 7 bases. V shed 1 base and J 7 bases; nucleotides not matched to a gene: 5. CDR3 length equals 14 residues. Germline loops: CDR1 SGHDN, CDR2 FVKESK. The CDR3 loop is CASSQVAGVNTQYF. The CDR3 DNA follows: TGTGCCAGCAGCCAAGTGGCGGGGGTAAATACGCAGTATTTT.

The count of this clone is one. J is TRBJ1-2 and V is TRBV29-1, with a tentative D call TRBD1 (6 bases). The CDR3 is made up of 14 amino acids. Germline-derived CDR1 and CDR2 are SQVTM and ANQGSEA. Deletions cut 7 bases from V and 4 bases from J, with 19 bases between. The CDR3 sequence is CSALRAGASYGYTF. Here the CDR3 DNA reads TGCAGCGCCCTCAGGGCAGGGGCTAGCTATGGCTACACCTTC.

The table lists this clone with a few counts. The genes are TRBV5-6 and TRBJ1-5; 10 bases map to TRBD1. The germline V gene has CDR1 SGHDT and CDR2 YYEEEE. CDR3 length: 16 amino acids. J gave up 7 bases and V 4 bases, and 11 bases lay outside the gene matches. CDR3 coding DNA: TGTGCCAGCAGCCGCTCTCTTGACAGGGGGCAACAGCCCCAGCATTTT. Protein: CASSRSLDRGQQPQHF.

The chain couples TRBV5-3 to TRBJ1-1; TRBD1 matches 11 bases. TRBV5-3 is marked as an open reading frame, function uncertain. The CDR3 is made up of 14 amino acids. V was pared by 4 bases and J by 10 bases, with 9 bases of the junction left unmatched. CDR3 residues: CARSLGTGGTVAFF. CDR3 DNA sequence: TGTGCCAGAAGCCTAGGGACAGGGGGTACAGTAGCTTTCTTT.

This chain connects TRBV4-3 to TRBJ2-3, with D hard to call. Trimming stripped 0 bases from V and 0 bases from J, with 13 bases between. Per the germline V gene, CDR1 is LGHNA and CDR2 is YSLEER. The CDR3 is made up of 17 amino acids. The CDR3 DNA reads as TGCGCCAGCAGCCAAGATGCACCAGGAACTAGCACAGATACGCAGTATTTT. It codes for CASSQDAPGTSTDTQYF.

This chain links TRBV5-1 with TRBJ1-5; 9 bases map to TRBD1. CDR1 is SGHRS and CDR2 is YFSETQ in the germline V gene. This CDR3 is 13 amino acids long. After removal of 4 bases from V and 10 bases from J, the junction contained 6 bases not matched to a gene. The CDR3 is CASSPDRGIPQHF. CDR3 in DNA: TGCGCCAGCAGCCCGGACAGGGGAATTCCCCAGCATTTT.

CDR3 DNA: TGCGCCAGCAGCCAAGGGTTCCAGGGGGGTAGCTACGAGCAGTACTTC. It yields the protein CASSQGFQGGSYEQYF. The V and J genes are TRBV4-3 and TRBJ2-7; tentatively, D is TRBD1 (7 bases). V shed 1 base and J shed 3 bases, with 16 bases lying between them. CDR1 is LGHNA, CDR2 YSLEER, per germline. This CDR3 contains 16 residues.

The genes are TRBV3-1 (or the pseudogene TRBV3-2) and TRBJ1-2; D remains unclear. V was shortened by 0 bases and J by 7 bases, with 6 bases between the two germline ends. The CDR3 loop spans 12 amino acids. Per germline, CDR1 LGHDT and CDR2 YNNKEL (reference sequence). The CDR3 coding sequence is TGTGCCAGCAGCCAAGAGAGGGCTGGCTACACCTTC. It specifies CASSQERAGYTF.

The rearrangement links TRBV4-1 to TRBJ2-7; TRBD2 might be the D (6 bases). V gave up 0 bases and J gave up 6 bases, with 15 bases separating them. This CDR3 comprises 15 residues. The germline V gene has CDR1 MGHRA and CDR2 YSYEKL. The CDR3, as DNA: TGCGCCAGCAGCCAAGAGGGAGGAATCCCGGCCGAGCAGTACTTC. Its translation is CASSQEGGIPAEQYF.

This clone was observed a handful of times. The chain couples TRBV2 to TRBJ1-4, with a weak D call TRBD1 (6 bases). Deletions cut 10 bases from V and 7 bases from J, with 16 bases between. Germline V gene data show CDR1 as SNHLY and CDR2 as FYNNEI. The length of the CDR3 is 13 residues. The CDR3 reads CAIRGTDGEKLFF. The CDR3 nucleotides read TGTGCCATAAGGGGGACGGATGGTGAAAAACTGTTTTTT.